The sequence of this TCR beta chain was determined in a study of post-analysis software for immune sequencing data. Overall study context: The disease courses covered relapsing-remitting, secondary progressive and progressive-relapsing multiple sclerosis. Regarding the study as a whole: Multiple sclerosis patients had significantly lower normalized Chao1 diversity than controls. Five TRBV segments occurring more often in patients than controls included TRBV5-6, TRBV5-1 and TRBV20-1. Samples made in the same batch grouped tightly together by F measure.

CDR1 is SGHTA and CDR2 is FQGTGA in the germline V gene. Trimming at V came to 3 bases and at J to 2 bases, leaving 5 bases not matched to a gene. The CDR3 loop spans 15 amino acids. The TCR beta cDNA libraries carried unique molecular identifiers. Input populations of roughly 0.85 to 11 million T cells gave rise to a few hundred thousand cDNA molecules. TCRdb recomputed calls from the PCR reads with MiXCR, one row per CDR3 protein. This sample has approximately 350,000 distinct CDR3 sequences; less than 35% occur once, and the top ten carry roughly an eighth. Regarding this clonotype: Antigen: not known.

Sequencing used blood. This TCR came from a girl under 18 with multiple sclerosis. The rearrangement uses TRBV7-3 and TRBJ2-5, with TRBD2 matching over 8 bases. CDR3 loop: CASSFGGGRQETQYF. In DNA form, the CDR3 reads TGTGCCAGCAGCTTCGGGGGGGGGAGACAAGAGACCCAGTACTTC.